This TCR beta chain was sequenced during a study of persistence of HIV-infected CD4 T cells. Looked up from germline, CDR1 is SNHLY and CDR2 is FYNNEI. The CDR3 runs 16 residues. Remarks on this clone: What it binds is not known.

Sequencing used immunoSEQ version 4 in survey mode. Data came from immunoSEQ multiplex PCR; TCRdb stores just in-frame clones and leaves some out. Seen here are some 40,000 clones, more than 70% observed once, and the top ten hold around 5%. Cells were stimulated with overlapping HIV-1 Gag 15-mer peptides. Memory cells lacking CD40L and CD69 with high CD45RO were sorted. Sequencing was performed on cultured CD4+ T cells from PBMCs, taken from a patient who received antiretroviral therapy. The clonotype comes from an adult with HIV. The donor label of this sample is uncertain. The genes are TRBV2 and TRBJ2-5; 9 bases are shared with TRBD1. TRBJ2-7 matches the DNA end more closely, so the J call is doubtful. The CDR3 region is CASRGPTGTGIHEQYF. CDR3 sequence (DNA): TGTGCCAGCAGAGGTCCTACCGGGACAGGGATCCACGAGCAGTACTTC.